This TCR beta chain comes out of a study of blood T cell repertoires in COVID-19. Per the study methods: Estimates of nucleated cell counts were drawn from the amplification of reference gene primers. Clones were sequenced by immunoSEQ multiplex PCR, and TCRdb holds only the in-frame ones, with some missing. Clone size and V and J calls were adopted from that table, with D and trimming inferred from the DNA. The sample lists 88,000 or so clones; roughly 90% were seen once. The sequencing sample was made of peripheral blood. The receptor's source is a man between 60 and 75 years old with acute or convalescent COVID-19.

The CDR3 protein is CASSLATQQGNTEAFF. CDR3 bases: TGCGCCAGCAGCTTGGCCACACAGCAAGGGAACACTGAAGCTTTCTTT. The J gene is TRBJ1-1, the V gene TRBV5-1, with D uncertain. This CDR3 has 16 residues. With 0 bases removed from V and 1 base from J, the gap between germline ends came to 13 bases. From germline, CDR1 is SGHRS and CDR2 YFSETQ.